This note documents a single TCR beta chain sequence. Its antigen remains unidentified. This sample includes further DNA sequences coding for the same CDR3. Germline-derived CDR1 and CDR2 are SGHTA and FQGNSA. The CDR3 length is 14 residues. V lost 1 base and J 3 bases, leaving 10 bases between the germline ends. CD45RO-negative CD8 cells positively selected for CCR7 made up the naive population, which excluded terminally differentiated effector memory CD45RA+ cells. Among the donors, all were Caucasian adults who lived in Nashville, Tennessee. Here immunoSEQ multiplex PCR was the method, and the copy in TCRdb shows in-frame clones only, minus some. The sample includes about 2 million clones, about 95% of them seen just once. The data stem from a study of shared clonotypes between healthy human individuals. Study summary: Donors consisted of a couple of women and a few men between 18 and 49. CD4 naive cells filled three plates per donor, CD4 memory three, CD8 naive two and CD8 memory one. Study-wide findings and caveats: The study generally estimated greater richness for naive than memory subsets.

The sample was naive CD8+ T cells sorted from blood. This TCR derives from a man aged 18 to 29 in good health. This chain joins TRBV7-2 and TRBJ2-7; D gene ambiguous. The DNA for the CDR3 is TGTGCCAGCAGCTTAGATGGCAGGAACTACGAGCAGTACTTC. Its protein is CASSLDGRNYEQYF.